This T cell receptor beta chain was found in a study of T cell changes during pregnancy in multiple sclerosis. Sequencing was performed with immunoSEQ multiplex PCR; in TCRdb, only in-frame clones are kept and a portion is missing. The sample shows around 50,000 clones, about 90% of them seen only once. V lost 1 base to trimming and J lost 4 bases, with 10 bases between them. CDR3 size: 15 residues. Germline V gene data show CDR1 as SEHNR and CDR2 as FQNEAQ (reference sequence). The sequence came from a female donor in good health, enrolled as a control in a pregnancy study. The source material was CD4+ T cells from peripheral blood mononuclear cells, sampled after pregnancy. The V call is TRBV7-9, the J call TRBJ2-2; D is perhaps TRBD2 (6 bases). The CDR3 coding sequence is TGTGCCAGCAGCTTAGGGGACTCTACCACCGGGGAGCTGTTTTTT. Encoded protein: CASSLGDSTTGELFF.